The T cell receptor beta chain described here comes from a study of human thymus T cells. Data came from immunoSEQ multiplex PCR; TCRdb stores just in-frame clones and leaves some out. The sample contains fewer than 90,000 clones, roughly 97% of which appear only once. The CDR3 is made up of 17 amino acids. Trimming pared 1 base from V and 3 bases from J, leaving 18 bases between. The germline V gene encodes CDR1 SEHNR and CDR2 FQNEAQ (reference sequence). Corrective cardiac surgery supplied the resected thymus tissue. The source of this sequence is a boy under two years old with a congenital heart defect but otherwise immunologically healthy. This chain uses TRBV7-9 with TRBJ1-1; weak D call: TRBD1 (6 bases). The sequenced material came from thymus tissue. The CDR3 DNA follows: TGTGCCAGCAGCTTAGAACATTTGGGGGCGCCGGACACTGAAGCTTTCTTT. This translates into CASSLEHLGAPDTEAFF.